This T cell receptor beta chain was sequenced for a study of T-cell reconstitution after alpha-beta-depleted transplantation in children. Germline V gives CDR1 SEHNR, CDR2 FQNEAQ (reference sequence). The CDR3 length is 13 residues. Trimming left V 5 bases short and J 7 bases short, with 14 bases between. The TCRbeta library was prepared with unique molecular identifiers. TCRdb recomputed calls from the PCR reads with MiXCR, one row per CDR3 protein. Among hundreds of thousands of distinct CDR3 sequences, about 12% were seen once, and the ten largest hold roughly 2.6%. This clonotype was detected ten times or more.

This clonotype originated in a human donor who donated a stem cell graft to a child with acute lymphoblastic leukemia. Sequencing used PBMCs from the stem cell graft donor, obtained from the stem cell graft. This rearrangement joins TRBV7-9 to TRBJ1-1; no reliable D call. The CDR3 here is CASSLQAHDEAFF. CDR3 bases: TGTGCCAGCAGCCTTCAGGCCCACGATGAAGCTTTCTTT.